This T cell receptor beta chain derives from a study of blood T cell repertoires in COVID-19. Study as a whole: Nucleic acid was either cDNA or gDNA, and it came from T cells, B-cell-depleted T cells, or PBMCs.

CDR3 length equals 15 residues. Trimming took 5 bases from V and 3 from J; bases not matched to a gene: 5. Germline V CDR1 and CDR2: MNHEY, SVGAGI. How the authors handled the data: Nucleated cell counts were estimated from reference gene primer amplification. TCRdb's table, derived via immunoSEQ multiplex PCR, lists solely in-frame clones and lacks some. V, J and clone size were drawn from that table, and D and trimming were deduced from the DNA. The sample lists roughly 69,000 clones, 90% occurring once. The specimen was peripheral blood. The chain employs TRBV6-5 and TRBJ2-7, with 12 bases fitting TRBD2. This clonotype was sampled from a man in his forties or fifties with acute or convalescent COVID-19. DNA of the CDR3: TGTGCCAGCAGTAGATCTAGCGGGAGGGACTACGAGCAGTACTTC. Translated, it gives CASSRSSGRDYEQYF.